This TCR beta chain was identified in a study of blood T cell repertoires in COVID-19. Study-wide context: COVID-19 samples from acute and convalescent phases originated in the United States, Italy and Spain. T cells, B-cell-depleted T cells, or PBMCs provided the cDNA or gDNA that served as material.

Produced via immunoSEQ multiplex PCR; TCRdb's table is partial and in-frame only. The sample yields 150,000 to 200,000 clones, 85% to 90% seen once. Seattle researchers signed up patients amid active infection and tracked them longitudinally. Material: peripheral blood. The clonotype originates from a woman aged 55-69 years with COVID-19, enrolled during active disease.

The CDR3 DNA is TGCGCCAGCAGCCAAGGAGCCTACTCCTACAATGAGCAGTTCTTC. Protein product: CASSQGAYSYNEQFF. The chain is built from TRBV4-3 and TRBJ2-1, with D hard to call. The CDR3 is made up of 15 amino acids. Trimming took off 1 base at V and 0 bases at J, with 7 bases between the two ends. The V gene's germline CDR1 is LGHNA and CDR2 YSLEER.